The 10 T cell receptor beta chains below were found in one sample sequenced in a study of T cell repertoires in cytomegalovirus infection. Their antigens remain unidentified. TCRdb reanalysed the reads using MiXCR and keeps one entry per CDR3 protein. The sample holds about 69,000 distinct CDR3 sequences, around 27% seen once. The material was CD8+ T cells from cultured PBMCs, obtained from culture after CMV antigen stimulation. The receptors originated from a human donor in good health (CMV status not recorded). Some clones in this sample may be carry-over from other donors' samples.

This chain connects TRBV27 to TRBJ1-6, with D unresolved. Germline values: CDR1 MNHEY, CDR2 SMNVEV (reference sequence). V was clipped by 3 bases and J by 4 bases, with 10 bases between them. The CDR3 spans 15 residues. CDR3 DNA sequence: TGTGCCAGCAGTTTGATGGTGGGTTATAATTCACCCCTCCACTTT. The encoded protein is CASSLMVGYNSPLHF.

The chain links TRBV15 to TRBJ1-1, with D perhaps matching TRBD1 (6 bases). Trimming stripped 9 bases from V and 0 bases from J, with 11 bases between. This CDR3 is 13 amino acids long. From germline, CDR1 is LNHNV and CDR2 YYDKDF (reference sequence). CDR3: CATGGHMNTEAFF. The CDR3 DNA is TGTGCCACGGGGGGACACATGAACACTGAAGCTTTCTTT.

The CDR3 spells CASSLGETNFGEQYF. CDR3 sequence (DNA): TGCGCCAGCAGCTTGGGGGAGACGAACTTTGGCGAGCAGTACTTC. The rearrangement joins TRBV5-1 to TRBJ2-7; D might be TRBD2 (5 bases). Trimming left V 0 bases short and J 6 bases short, with 16 bases between. This CDR3 spans 15 amino acids. CDR1 SGHRS and CDR2 YFSETQ come from the germline V gene.

The chain uses TRBV27 and TRBJ1-3; D possibly corresponds to TRBD1 (6 bases). Germline V gene lookup returns CDR1 MNHEY and CDR2 SMNVEV (reference sequence). The CDR3 extends over 13 amino acids. The germline V and J ends were trimmed by 2 bases and 4 bases, with 6 bases remaining between them. The CDR3 here is CASSLTGGNTIYF. DNA for the CDR3: TGTGCCAGCAGTTTAACAGGGGGAAACACCATATATTTT.

V is TRBV4-3 and J is TRBJ2-7, with 10 bases fitting TRBD2. Per germline, CDR1 LGHNA and CDR2 YSLEER. The CDR3 has 16 amino acids. V dropped 0 bases and J dropped 2; count of bases not matched to a gene: 4. In nucleotides, the CDR3 is TGCGCCAGCAGCCAAGATCATAGCGGGGGGCCCTACGAGCAGTACTTC. As protein: CASSQDHSGGPYEQYF.

This chain connects TRBV12-5 to TRBJ1-1; D is ambiguous. Germline V gives CDR1 LGHNT, CDR2 FRNRAP. V gave up 5 bases and J gave up 7 bases, with 8 bases separating them. This CDR3 has 11 amino acids. The CDR3 spells CASGRPVEAFF. CDR3 bases: TGTGCTAGTGGTCGCCCGGTTGAAGCTTTCTTT.

The rearrangement uses TRBV20-1 and TRBJ2-1; 7 bases agree with TRBD2. V trimming: 0 bases; J trimming: 4 bases; junction bases outside the gene matches: 6. Looked up from germline, CDR1 is DFQATT and CDR2 is SNEGSKA (reference sequence). The CDR3 covers 15 residues. CDR3 loop: CSARDRLAVYNEQFF. As DNA, the CDR3 is TGCAGTGCTAGAGATCGGCTAGCGGTGTACAATGAGCAGTTCTTC.

This chain uses TRBV14 with TRBJ2-2, with D unresolved. Germline lookup yields CDR1 SGHDN and CDR2 FVKESK. Trimming shortened V by 4 bases and J by 9 bases, and 15 bases separated the two germline ends. The CDR3 loop spans 14 amino acids. This chain's CDR3 is CASSPRPGPRELFF. The CDR3 DNA is TGTGCCAGCAGCCCCCGACCGGGTCCGCGGGAGCTGTTTTTT.

The chain combines TRBV27 with TRBJ2-1; D is perhaps TRBD1 or TRBD2 (5 bases each). V dropped 9 bases and J dropped 6 bases, with 12 bases sitting between them. Germline CDR1 reads MNHEY; CDR2 reads SMNVEV (reference sequence). This CDR3 has 12 residues. The CDR3 spells CASRDGTNEQFF. The DNA for the CDR3 is TGTGCCAGTAGGGACGGGACCAATGAGCAGTTCTTC.

This rearrangement joins TRBV2 to TRBJ1-1, with a tentative D call TRBD1 (5 bases). The CDR3 loop spans 14 amino acids. The V end lost 2 bases, the J end lost 0 bases, and 7 bases lay between the germline ends. The germline V gene encodes CDR1 SNHLY and CDR2 FYNNEI. The CDR3 is CASSEQGMNTEAFF. As DNA, the CDR3 is TGTGCCAGCAGTGAACAGGGCATGAACACTGAAGCTTTCTTT.